This T cell receptor (beta chain) is from a study of blood T cell repertoires in COVID-19. Seattle patients were enrolled while actively infected and followed longitudinally. Only in-frame clones appear in the TCRdb table, and some are missing; sequencing was by immunoSEQ multiplex PCR. Seen here are about 410,000 clones, around 89% observed once, and the top ten hold about 1.6%. This CDR3 region has 16 residues. Looked up from germline, CDR1 is SGHAT and CDR2 is FQNNGV. V shed 3 bases and J 6 bases; nucleotides not matched to a gene: 12. The chain carries TRBV11-2 and TRBJ1-2; 8 nucleotides agree with TRBD1. The sequencing input was peripheral blood. This receptor was obtained from a woman in her 40s with COVID-19, enrolled during active disease. CDR3 sequence: CASSFPDRGGAHGYTF. In nucleotides, the CDR3 is TGTGCCAGCAGCTTCCCTGACAGGGGAGGTGCCCATGGCTACACCTTC.